One sample yielded the 9 T cell receptor beta chains listed below, sequenced in a study of cytomegalovirus exposure and HLA in healthy donors (dated by TCRdb to between 2016 and 2019). Library construction relied on the immunoSEQ multiplex PCR assay. The multiplex PCR relied on a mix of 60 forward primers for TCR Vbeta segments and 13 reverse primers for TCR Jbeta segments. In TCRdb, the immuneACCESS table is reduced to in-frame sequences with V and J assigned. These tables do not hold every clone; where another copy was compared, an unresolved V gene accounts for under half, and the others remain unexplained. The sample profile shows about 230,000 clones; roughly 89% of them were found once. The ten largest account for roughly 0.99% of the sample. Sequenced material: PBMCs. Receptor source: a young woman in good health and CMV-seronegative.

The rearrangement uses TRBV7-2 and TRBJ2-2, with no clear D. The ends were cut back, 6 bases at V and 5 bases at J, with 4 bases in the middle. This CDR3 has 11 residues. The V gene's germline CDR1 is SGHTA and CDR2 FQGNSA. The CDR3 bases are TGTGCCAGCAGACTAACCGGGGAGCTGTTTTTT. Translation: CASRLTGELFF.

This clone is a singleton in its sample. The V gene is TRBV5-1, the J gene TRBJ2-7; TRBD1 agrees at 7 bases. Germline V CDR1 and CDR2: SGHRS, YFSETQ. Germline trimming cut 0 bases from V and 3 bases from J; bases unmatched to any gene: 3. This CDR3 has 14 residues. The CDR3 region has the DNA TGCGCCAGCAGCTTGGCGGGACAGAGCTACGAGCAGTACTTC. It codes for CASSLAGQSYEQYF.

This clone is a singleton in its sample. One end of the junction does not line up with germline, which may come from a read error. V and J are TRBV4-1 and TRBJ1-2; 8 bases are a match to TRBD1. The V gene's germline CDR1 is MGHRA and CDR2 YSYEKL. The CDR3 loop spans 16 amino acids. The CDR3 DNA follows: TGTGCCAGCAGCCAAGAAACAGGACAGGGAAACTATGGCTACACCTTC. Its protein is CASSQETGQGNYGYTF.

Only a few counts were recorded for this clone. The chain recombines TRBV2 with TRBJ1-2; TRBD1 matches 8 bases. V trimming: 7 bases; J trimming: 0 bases; junction bases outside the gene matches: 19. The CDR3 extends over 19 amino acids. The V gene's germline CDR1 is SNHLY and CDR2 FYNNEI. CDR3 region: CASKRTGIGVIGANYGYTF. CDR3 DNA: TGTGCCAGCAAGCGGACAGGGATTGGTGTTATCGGGGCTAACTATGGCTACACCTTC.

The chain combines TRBV4-2 with TRBJ2-1, with 8 bases fitting TRBD2. Germline V CDR1 and CDR2: LGHNA, YNFKEQ. This CDR3 comprises 15 residues. V dropped 3 bases and J dropped 6; count of bases not matched to a gene: 7. CDR3 in amino acids: CASSHPGGGGNEQFF. The CDR3 coding sequence is TGTGCCAGCAGCCATCCGGGAGGGGGTGGCAATGAGCAGTTCTTC.

This clone was seen once. The gene calls are TRBV11-3 and TRBJ2-1; 8 bases agree with TRBD2. Unmatched junction bases numbered 9, after V lost 5 bases and J lost 9 bases. Looked up from germline, CDR1 is SGHNT and CDR2 is YENEEA. The CDR3 spans 14 residues. The CDR3 loop reads CASSVERESSEQFF. The DNA for the CDR3 is TGTGCCAGCAGCGTGGAGCGGGAGTCGAGTGAGCAGTTCTTC.

CDR3 nucleotides: TGTGCCAGCAGCCCCGGACACCTCTATGGCTACACCTTC. Its protein is CASSPGHLYGYTF. The chain joins TRBV6-5 to TRBJ1-2; possible D gene TRBD1, 5 bases. Trimming pared 6 bases from V and 4 bases from J, leaving 12 bases between. The length of the CDR3 is 13 residues. CDR1 and CDR2 (germline): MNHEY, SVGAGI.

The chain links TRBV7-6 to TRBJ2-2, with 8 bases aligning to TRBD1. The CDR3 has 15 amino acids. Germline-derived CDR1 and CDR2 are SGHVS and FNYEAQ. With V trimmed by 5 bases and J by 7 bases, 9 bases remained unmatched. The CDR3 sequence is CASSRSGGKVGELFF. The CDR3 nucleotides are TGTGCCAGCAGCCGTTCAGGGGGCAAGGTCGGGGAGCTGTTTTTT.

V is TRBV18 and J is TRBJ1-2, with D hard to call. This CDR3 has 15 residues. Per the germline V gene, CDR1 is KGHSH and CDR2 is LQKENI. V lost 0 bases and J lost 4, with 12 bases in between. The CDR3 coding sequence is TGTGCCAGCTCACCACCGCCAGGAGGTGGCTATGGCTACACCTTC. The encoded protein is CASSPPPGGGYGYTF.